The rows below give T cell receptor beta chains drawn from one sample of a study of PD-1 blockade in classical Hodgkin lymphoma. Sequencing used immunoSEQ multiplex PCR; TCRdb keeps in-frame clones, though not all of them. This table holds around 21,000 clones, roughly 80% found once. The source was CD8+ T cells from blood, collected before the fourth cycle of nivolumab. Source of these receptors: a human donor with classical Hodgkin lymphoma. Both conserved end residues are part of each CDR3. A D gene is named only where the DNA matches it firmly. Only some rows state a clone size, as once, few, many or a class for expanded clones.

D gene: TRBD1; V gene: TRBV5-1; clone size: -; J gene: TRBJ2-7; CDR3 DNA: TGCGCCAGTTCCCGGGACAGTGCCTACGAGCAGTACTTC; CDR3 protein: CASSRDSAYEQYF
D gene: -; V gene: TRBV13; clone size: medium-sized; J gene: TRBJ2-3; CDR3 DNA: TGTGCCAGCAGCTTAGCCGAGGGGAAAGGGCACACAGATACGCAGTATTTT; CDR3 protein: CASSLAEGKGHTDTQYF
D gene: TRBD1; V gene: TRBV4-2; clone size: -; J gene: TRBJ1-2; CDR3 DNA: TGTGCCAGCAGCCCGCATTATCAGCCGACAGGGGGCGACTATGGCTACACCTTC; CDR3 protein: CASSPHYQPTGGDYGYTF
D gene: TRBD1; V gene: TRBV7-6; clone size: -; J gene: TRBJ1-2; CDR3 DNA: TGTGCCAGCAGCCCACCTGAGGGACAGGGGTGGGGCTACACCTTC; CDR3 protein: CASSPPEGQGWGYTF
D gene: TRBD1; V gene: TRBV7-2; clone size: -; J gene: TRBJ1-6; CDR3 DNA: TGTGCCAGCAGCCCGGGACCGGGACAGTATAATTCACCCCTCCACTTT; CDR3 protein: CASSPGPGQYNSPLHF
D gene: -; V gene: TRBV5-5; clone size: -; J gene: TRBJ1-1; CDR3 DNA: TGTGCCAGCCGGCCTGACAGGAACACTGAAGCTTTCTTT; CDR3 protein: CASRPDRNTEAFF
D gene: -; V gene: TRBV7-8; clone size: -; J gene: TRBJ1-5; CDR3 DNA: TGTGCCAGCAGCTTGCGACGTAGATTTGTGGAGCCCCAGCATTTT; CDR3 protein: CASSLRRRFVEPQHF
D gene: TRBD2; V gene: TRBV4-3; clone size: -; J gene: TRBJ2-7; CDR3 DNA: TGCGCCAGCAGCCCGATCACTAGCGGGGTGCCCTACGAGCAGTACTTC; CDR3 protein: CASSPITSGVPYEQYF
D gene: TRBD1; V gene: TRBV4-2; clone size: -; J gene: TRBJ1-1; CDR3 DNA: TGTGCCAGCAGCCAAGGACAGGGTCGGACTGAAGCTTTCTTT; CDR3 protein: CASSQGQGRTEAFF
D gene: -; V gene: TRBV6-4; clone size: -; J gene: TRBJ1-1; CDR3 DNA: TGTGCCAGCAGTCGGACAGAGAACACTGAAGCTTTCTTT; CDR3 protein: CASSRTENTEAFF
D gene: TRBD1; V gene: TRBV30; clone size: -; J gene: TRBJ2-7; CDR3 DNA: TGTGCCTGGAGTGTGGGACAGGGAGGATACGAGCAGTACTTC; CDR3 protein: CAWSVGQGGYEQYF
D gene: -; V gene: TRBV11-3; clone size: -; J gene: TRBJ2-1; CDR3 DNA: TGTGCCAGCAGCTTAGGTGTGGGACCCTACAATGAGCAGTTCTTC; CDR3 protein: CASSLGVGPYNEQFF
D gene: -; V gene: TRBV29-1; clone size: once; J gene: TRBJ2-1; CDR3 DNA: TGCAGCATTGAGGGACGGGGCCCGAGTGAGCAGTTCTTC; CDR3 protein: CSIEGRGPSEQFF
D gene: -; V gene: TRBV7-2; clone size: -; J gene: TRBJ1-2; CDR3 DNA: TGTGCCAGCAGCTCTGACATGGGGGCGGACTATGGCTACACCTTC; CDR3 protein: CASSSDMGADYGYTF
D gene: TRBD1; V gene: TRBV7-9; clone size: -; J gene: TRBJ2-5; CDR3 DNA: TGTGCCAGCAGCTCAACCCGGACAGGGCCAGGCCAAGAGACCCAGTACTTC; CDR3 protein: CASSSTRTGPGQETQYF
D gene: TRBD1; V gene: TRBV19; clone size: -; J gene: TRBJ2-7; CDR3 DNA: TGTGCCAGTAGTCAAGGGACAGTGTCCTACGAGCAGTACTTC; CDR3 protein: CASSQGTVSYEQYF
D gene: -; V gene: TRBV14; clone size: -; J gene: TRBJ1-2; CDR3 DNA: TGTGCCAGCAGCCAAGCTCGCCCTTATGGCTACACCTTC; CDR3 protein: CASSQARPYGYTF
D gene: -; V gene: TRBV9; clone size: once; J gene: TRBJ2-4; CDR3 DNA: TGTGCCAGCAGCCCCTTGACAGGAAGAGCCAAAAACATTCAGTACTTC; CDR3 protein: CASSPLTGRAKNIQYF